Each of the 20 T cell receptor beta chains below was sequenced from the same sample in a study of shared clonotypes between healthy human individuals. The assay was immunoSEQ multiplex PCR, and TCRdb's table has in-frame clones only and misses some. This sample has 100,000 to 120,000 clones, with approximately 70% found just once. Sequences were obtained from memory CD8+ T cells sorted from blood. Subset noted: CD45RO+ cells pooled with CCR7-negative TemRA cells. These TCRs come from a woman aged 25 to 39 in good health.

The CDR3 DNA reads TGCGCCAGCAGCCAATTATCAGGGGTTGAGGAGCAGTACTTC. It codes for CASSQLSGVEEQYF. The rearrangement links TRBV4-1 to TRBJ2-7; the D gene is possibly TRBD1 (6 bases). V was cut by 2 bases and J by 7 bases, with 15 bases left in between. The germline V gene encodes CDR1 MGHRA and CDR2 YSYEKL. CDR3 length: 14 residues.

V gene TRBV5-6 combines with J gene TRBJ2-7; a possible D gene is TRBD2 (6 bases). The V gene's germline CDR1 is SGHDT and CDR2 YYEEEE. This CDR3 is 14 amino acids long. Trimming took 0 bases from V and 3 from J, leaving 10 bases between them. The CDR3 nucleotides are TGTGCCAGCAGCTTGGGCGACGGGGGCTACGAGCAGTACTTC. Its protein product is CASSLGDGGYEQYF. Variable domain in full (rest from reference TRBV5-6 and TRBJ2-7): DAGVTQSPTHLIKTRGQQVTLRCSPKSGHDTVSWYQQALGQGPQFIFQYYEEEERQRGNFPDRFSGHQFPNYSSELNVNALLLGDSALYLCASSLGDGGYEQYFGPGTRLTVT.

The chain is built from TRBV7-2 and TRBJ2-7, with a weak D call TRBD1 (6 bases). Looked up from germline, CDR1 is SGHTA and CDR2 is FQGNSA. The CDR3 runs 14 residues. V was cut by 1 base and J by 5 bases, with 12 bases left in between. This chain's CDR3 is CASSLVAGADEQYF. The CDR3 DNA reads as TGTGCCAGCAGCTTAGTGGCAGGGGCCGACGAGCAGTACTTC.

The table lists this clone with a count of one. Here the CDR3 DNA reads TGTGCCAGTACCCGGACCGTATTGTCCGGCTACACCTTC. Amino acids: CASTRTVLSGYTF. This chain connects TRBV28 to TRBJ1-2; D uncertain. Germline lookup yields CDR1 MDHEN and CDR2 SYDVKM. The CDR3 contains 13 residues. Trimming pared 9 bases from V and 8 bases from J, leaving 19 bases between.

The chain combines TRBV7-6 with TRBJ2-7; 11 positions match TRBD1. CDR1 SGHVS and CDR2 FNYEAQ come from the germline V gene. V lost 6 bases to trimming and J lost 5 bases; unmatched junction nucleotides: 6. This CDR3 is 14 amino acids long. The CDR3 sequence: CASSTGTGGHEQYF. Written as DNA, the CDR3 is TGTGCCAGCAGTACCGGGACAGGGGGTCACGAGCAGTACTTC.

V usage is TRBV18 and J usage is TRBJ2-5; 8 bases are a match to TRBD1. The end of the DNA is better explained by TRBJ2-7, so the J call may be wrong. From germline, CDR1 is KGHSH and CDR2 LQKENI. The CDR3 extends over 16 amino acids. The CDR3 DNA is TGTGCCAGCTCACCAAGAACAGGGGGGCTATCCTACGAGCAGTACTTC. Protein: CASSPRTGGLSYEQYF.

The chain has TRBV2 and TRBJ2-7; a weak D match, TRBD1 (5 bases). Germline V gene sequence: CDR1 SNHLY, CDR2 FYNNEI. This CDR3 is built from 13 residues. The ends were cut back, 7 bases at V and 3 bases at J, with 13 bases in the middle. The CDR3 region has the DNA TGTGCCAGCAAGCCGACAGCCGACTACGAGCAGTACTTC. Its protein is CASKPTADYEQYF.

The chain joins TRBV6-1 to TRBJ2-2; 10 bases are shared with TRBD2. Germline V gives CDR1 MNHNS, CDR2 SASEGT. The CDR3 covers 15 residues. Trimming removed 7 bases from V and 4 bases from J; junction bases left unmatched: 6. The CDR3: CASTGLAEGTGELFF. The CDR3 DNA reads as TGTGCCAGCACCGGACTAGCGGAAGGCACCGGGGAGCTGTTTTTT.

This clone has just one count. The chain carries TRBV7-4 and TRBJ1-1; 9 nucleotides align to TRBD1. Trimming cost V 5 bases and J 3 bases; bases outside gene matches: 7. Germline lookup yields CDR1 SGHVT and CDR2 SQSDAQ. The CDR3 is 15 residues long. The CDR3 region has the DNA TGTGCCAGCAGCAAGAACAGGGGGCCGGACACTGAAGCTTTCTTT. Its translation: CASSKNRGPDTEAFF.

The V call is TRBV10-1, the J call TRBJ1-3, with TRBD1 as a possible D gene (5 bases). V dropped 5 bases and J dropped 0 bases, with 11 bases sitting between them. This CDR3 is 15 amino acids long. Per germline, CDR1 WNHNN and CDR2 SYGVQD (reference sequence). Here the CDR3 reads CASSSGTVSGNTIYF. The CDR3 coding sequence is TGCGCCAGCAGTTCCGGGACCGTCTCTGGAAACACCATATATTTT.

This clone was detected a few times. This chain uses TRBV9 with TRBJ2-2; D gene ambiguous. CDR1 is SGDLS, CDR2 YYNGEE, per germline. The CDR3 is 18 residues long. V was clipped by 0 bases and J by 3 bases, with 18 bases between them. The CDR3 is CASSVDTLPPEYTGELFF. The CDR3 nucleotides read TGTGCCAGCAGCGTAGATACCCTGCCTCCGGAGTACACCGGGGAGCTGTTTTTT.

This sequence joins TRBV29-1 and TRBJ2-7, with TRBD2 identical over 12 bases. Per germline, CDR1 SQVTM and CDR2 ANQGSEA. This CDR3 is built from 14 residues. With 0 bases clipped from V and 6 bases from J, the junction kept 3 bases outside the gene matches. Written as DNA, the CDR3 is TGCAGCGTTGAAGATCGACTAGCGGGAGTCGAGCAGTACTTC. It translates to CSVEDRLAGVEQYF.

V usage is TRBV2 and J usage is TRBJ2-3; 11 nucleotides align to TRBD2. After removal of 8 bases from V and 9 bases from J, the junction contained 10 bases not matched to a gene. Germline lookup yields CDR1 SNHLY and CDR2 FYNNEI. The length of the CDR3 is 14 residues. The CDR3 protein is CASEEGLAGGTQYF. The DNA for the CDR3 is TGTGCCAGCGAGGAAGGGCTAGCGGGAGGCACGCAGTATTTT.

This clone came up a few times. The J gene is TRBJ2-5, the V gene TRBV4-2; 10 bases map to TRBD2. The J call is in doubt because the DNA end fits TRBJ2-7 better. The germline CDR1 and CDR2 sequences are LGHNA and YNFKEQ. The CDR3 is made up of 16 amino acids. CDR3 in DNA: TGTGCCAGCAGCCAGGACGGGACTAGCGTATCCTACGAGCAGTACTTC. Its translation is CASSQDGTSVSYEQYF.

This clone was found many times. Other DNA variants within this sample encode the same CDR3. The chain recombines TRBV9 with TRBJ2-7; 9 bases line up with TRBD1. The CDR3 spans 15 residues. V lost 0 bases to trimming and J lost 1 base; unmatched junction nucleotides: 2. Germline V gives CDR1 SGDLS, CDR2 YYNGEE. The CDR3 loop reads CASSVGQGDSYEQYF. CDR3 bases: TGTGCCAGCAGCGTAGGACAGGGGGATTCCTACGAGCAGTACTTC.

The rearrangement links TRBV7-9 to TRBJ2-7; TRBD2 is a possible D gene (5 bases). Germline V gene lookup returns CDR1 SEHNR and CDR2 FQNEAQ (reference sequence). The CDR3 contains 13 residues. V lost 8 bases, J lost 3 bases, and 14 bases lay in between. The CDR3 here is CASRGTSGYEQYF. In DNA form, the CDR3 reads TGTGCCAGCCGGGGAACCTCGGGCTACGAGCAGTACTTC.

The genes are TRBV28 and TRBJ2-7, with 12 nucleotides matching TRBD2. V was pared by 2 bases and J by 7 bases, with 18 bases of the junction left unmatched. This CDR3 has 19 residues. Germline V lookup: CDR1 MDHEN, CDR2 SYDVKM. DNA for the CDR3: TGTGCCAGCAGTTTACCAAATCTCAAATTACTAGCGGGAGGTGGGGAGCAGTACTTC. Amino acids: CASSLPNLKLLAGGGEQYF. The variable domain in full, completed from reference TRBV28 and TRBJ2-7, reads DVKVTQSSRYLVKRTGEKVFLECVQDMDHENMFWYRQDPGLGLRLIYFSYDVKMKEKGDIPEGYSVSREKKERFSLILESASTNQTSMYLCASSLPNLKLLAGGGEQYFGPGTRLTVT.

The sample holds many counts of this clone. V and J are TRBV6-1 and TRBJ2-7; 10 bases are shared with TRBD1. Trimming at V came to 1 base and at J to 6 bases, leaving 6 bases not matched to a gene. The CDR3 sequence is 15 residues long. Germline V CDR1 and CDR2: MNHNS, SASEGT. The CDR3 spells CASSEEGTGAVEQYF. CDR3 DNA sequence: TGTGCCAGCAGTGAAGAAGGGACAGGGGCAGTCGAGCAGTACTTC.

The V gene is TRBV6-4, the J gene TRBJ1-2; 7 nucleotides align to TRBD1. Germline V gene lookup returns CDR1 MRHNA and CDR2 SNTAGT. The CDR3 spans 16 residues. Germline trimming cut 3 bases from V and 4 bases from J; bases unmatched to any gene: 11. The CDR3 nucleotides are TGTGCCAGCAGTGAAAGAGGAACAGGGGCACGCTATGGCTACACCTTC. The encoded protein is CASSERGTGARYGYTF.

The chain has TRBV5-1 and TRBJ2-5, with 11 bases that match TRBD2. The CDR3 contains 17 residues. Germline values: CDR1 SGHRS, CDR2 YFSETQ. V shed 4 bases, J shed 5 bases, and the junction held 13 bases outside the gene matches. CDR3 DNA sequence: TGCGCCAGCAGCGTTATCTTTCTAGCGGGAGGTGGGGAGACCCAGTACTTC. Encoded protein: CASSVIFLAGGGETQYF. The full variable domain, with the rest looked up from reference TRBV5-1 and TRBJ2-5, is KAGVTQTPRYLIKTRGQQVTLSCSPISGHRSVSWYQQTPGQGLQFLFEYFSETQRNKGNFPGRFSGRQFSNSRSEMNVSTLELGDSALYLCASSVIFLAGGGETQYFGPGTRLLVL.